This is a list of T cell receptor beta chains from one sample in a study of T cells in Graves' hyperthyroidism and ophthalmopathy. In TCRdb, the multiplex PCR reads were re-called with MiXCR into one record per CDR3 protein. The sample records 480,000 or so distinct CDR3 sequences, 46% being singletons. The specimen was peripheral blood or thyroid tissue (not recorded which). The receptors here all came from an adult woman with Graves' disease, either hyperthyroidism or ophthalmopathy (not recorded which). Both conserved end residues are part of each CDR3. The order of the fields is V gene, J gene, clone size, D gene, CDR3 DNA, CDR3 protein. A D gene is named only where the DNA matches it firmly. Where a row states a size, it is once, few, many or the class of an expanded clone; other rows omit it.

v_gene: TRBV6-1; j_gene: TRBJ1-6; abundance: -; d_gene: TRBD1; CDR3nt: TGTGCCAGCAGTGAGGGGGACAGTAATTCACCCCTCCACTTT; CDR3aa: CASSEGDSNSPLHF
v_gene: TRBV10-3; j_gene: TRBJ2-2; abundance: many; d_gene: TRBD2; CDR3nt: TGTGCCACCCAATTTAGCGGGAGTAAAGCCGGGGAGCTGTTTTTT; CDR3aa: CATQFSGSKAGELFF
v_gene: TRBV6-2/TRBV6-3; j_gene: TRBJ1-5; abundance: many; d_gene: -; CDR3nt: TGTGCCAGCAGCCTATCCAGTCAGCCCCAGCATTTT; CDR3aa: CASSLSSQPQHF
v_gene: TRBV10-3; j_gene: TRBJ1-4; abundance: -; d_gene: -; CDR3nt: TGTGCCAGCAGCTTGGCCACCGGGACACTCGGTAGGCTGTTTTTT; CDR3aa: CASSLATGTLGRLFF
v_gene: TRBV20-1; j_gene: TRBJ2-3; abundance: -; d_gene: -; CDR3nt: TGCAGTGCTAGGGCAGATACGCAGTATTTT; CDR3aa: CSARADTQYF
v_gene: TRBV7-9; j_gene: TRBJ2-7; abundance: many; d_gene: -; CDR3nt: TGTGCCAGCAGCAAGCTAGCCTACGAGCAGTACTTC; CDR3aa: CASSKLAYEQYF
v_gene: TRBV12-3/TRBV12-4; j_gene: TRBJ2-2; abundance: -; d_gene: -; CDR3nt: TGTGCCAGCAGTTTTAGACAGTCCATGGCCGGGGAGCTGTTTTTT; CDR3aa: CASSFRQSMAGELFF
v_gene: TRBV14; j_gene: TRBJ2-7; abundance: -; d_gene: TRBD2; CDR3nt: TGTGCCAGCAGCCAAGGGCTAGCGGTCCCCTACGAGCAGTACTTC; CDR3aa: CASSQGLAVPYEQYF
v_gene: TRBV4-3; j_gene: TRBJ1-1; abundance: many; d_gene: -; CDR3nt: TGCGCCAGCAGCCACCGGGGGGGTGAAGCTTTCTTT; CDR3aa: CASSHRGGEAFF
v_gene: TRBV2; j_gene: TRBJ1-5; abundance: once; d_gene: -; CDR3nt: TGTGCCATGGGGGGTAATAATCAGCCCCAGCATTTT; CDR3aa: CAMGGNNQPQHF
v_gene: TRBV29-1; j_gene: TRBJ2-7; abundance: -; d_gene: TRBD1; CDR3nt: TGCAGCAGTTTTGGGACAGAGCCCTACGAGCAGTACTTC; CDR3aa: CSSFGTEPYEQYF
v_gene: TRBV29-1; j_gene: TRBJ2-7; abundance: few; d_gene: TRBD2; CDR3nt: TGCAGCGTTGGACTAGCTGAAGGCGAGCAGTACTTC; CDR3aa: CSVGLAEGEQYF
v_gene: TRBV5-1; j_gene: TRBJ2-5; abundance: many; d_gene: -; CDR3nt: TGCGCCAGCAGCTTGGAATGGGGGCAGGAGACCCAGTACTTC; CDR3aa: CASSLEWGQETQYF
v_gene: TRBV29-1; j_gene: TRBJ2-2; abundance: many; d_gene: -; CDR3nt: TGCAGCGGATCGACGGCCTCGAACACCGGGGAGCTGTTTTTT; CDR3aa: CSGSTASNTGELFF
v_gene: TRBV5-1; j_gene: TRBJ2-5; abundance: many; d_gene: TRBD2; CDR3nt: TGCGCCAGCAGCTTACCGACTAGCGGGAGCTCATCAGAGACCCAGTACTTC; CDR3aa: CASSLPTSGSSSETQYF
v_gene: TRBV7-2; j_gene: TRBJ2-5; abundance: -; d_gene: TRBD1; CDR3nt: TGTGCCAGCAGCTCTATTATCTCGACAGGGCATAACCAAGAGACCCAGTACTTC; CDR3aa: CASSSIISTGHNQETQYF
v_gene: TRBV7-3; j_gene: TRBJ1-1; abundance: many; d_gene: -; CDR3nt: TGTGCCAGCAGCTTATTTAGGCCCACTGAAGCTTTCTTT; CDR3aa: CASSLFRPTEAFF
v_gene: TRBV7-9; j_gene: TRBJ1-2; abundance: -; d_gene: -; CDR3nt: TGTGCCAGCAGCTCCTCGGTTGGTCATCAGGGTTCTGGCTACACCTTC; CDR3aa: CASSSSVGHQGSGYTF
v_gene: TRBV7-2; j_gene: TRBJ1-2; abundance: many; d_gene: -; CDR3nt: TGTGCCAGCAGCTTAATGGGAAATGGCTACACCTTC; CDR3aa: CASSLMGNGYTF
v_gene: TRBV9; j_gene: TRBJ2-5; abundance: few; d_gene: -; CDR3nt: TGTGCCAGCAGCAAGCGCGTACTAGAGACCCAGTACTTC; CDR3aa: CASSKRVLETQYF
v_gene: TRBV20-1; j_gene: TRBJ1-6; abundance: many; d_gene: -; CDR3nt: TGCAGTGCCCCGGGGGGGTCATATAATTCACCCCTCCACTTT; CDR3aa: CSAPGGSYNSPLHF
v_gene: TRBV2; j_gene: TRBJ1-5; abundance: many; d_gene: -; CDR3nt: TGTGCCAGCAGTGAAGGGGGGCAGTTCAATCAGCCCCAGCATTTT; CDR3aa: CASSEGGQFNQPQHF
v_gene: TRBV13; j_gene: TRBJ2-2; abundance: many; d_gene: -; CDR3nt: TGTGCCAGCAGCTTTGTTCTGGCGGTGAAGCCCGGGGAGCTGTTTTTT; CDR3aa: CASSFVLAVKPGELFF
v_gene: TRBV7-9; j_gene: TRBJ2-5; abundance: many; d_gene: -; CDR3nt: TGTGCCAGCAGCGCGGAGGAAGAAGAGACCCAGTACTTC; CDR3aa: CASSAEEEETQYF
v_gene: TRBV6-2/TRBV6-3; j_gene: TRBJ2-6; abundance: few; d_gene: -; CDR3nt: TGTGCCAGCAGCCGTACTAGCTCTGGGGCCAACGTCCTGACTTTC; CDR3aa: CASSRTSSGANVLTF
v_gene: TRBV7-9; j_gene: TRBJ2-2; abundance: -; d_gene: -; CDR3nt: TGTGCCAGCAGCCCCCCTTCGGGTTCCCACGCGAACACCGGGGAGCTGTTTTTT; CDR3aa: CASSPPSGSHANTGELFF
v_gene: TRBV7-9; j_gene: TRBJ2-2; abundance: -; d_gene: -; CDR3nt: TGTGCCAGCAGCTTTGAACAGGGACCCGGGGAGCTGTTTTTT; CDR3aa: CASSFEQGPGELFF
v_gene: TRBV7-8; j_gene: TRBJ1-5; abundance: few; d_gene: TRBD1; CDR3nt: TGTGCCAGCAGCTTAGGGACAGGCTATCAGCCCCAGCATTTT; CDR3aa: CASSLGTGYQPQHF
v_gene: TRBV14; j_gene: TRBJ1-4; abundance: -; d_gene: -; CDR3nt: TGTGCCAGCAGCCAAGGGTTGGGGTTTAGGAACGAAAAACTGTTTTTT; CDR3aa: CASSQGLGFRNEKLFF
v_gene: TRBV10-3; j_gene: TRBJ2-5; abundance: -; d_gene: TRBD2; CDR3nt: TGTGCCATCAGTGATGGGACTAGCGACCAAGAGACCCAGTACTTC; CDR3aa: CAISDGTSDQETQYF
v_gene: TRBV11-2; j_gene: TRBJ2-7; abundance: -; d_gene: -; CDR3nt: TGTGCCAGCAGGGGTATTACCTACGAGCAGTACTTC; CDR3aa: CASRGITYEQYF
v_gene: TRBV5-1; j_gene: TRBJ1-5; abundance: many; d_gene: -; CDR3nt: TGCGCCAGCAGCTTGGACGGAGTGACCAATCAGCCCCAGCATTTT; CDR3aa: CASSLDGVTNQPQHF
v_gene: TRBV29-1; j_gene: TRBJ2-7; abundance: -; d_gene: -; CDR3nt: TGCAGCGTTGAAAGGACACCTTACGAGCAGTACTTC; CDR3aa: CSVERTPYEQYF
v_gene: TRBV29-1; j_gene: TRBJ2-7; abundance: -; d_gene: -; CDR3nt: TGCAGCGTTGGATGGCAGGACCCCTACGAGCAGTACTTC; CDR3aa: CSVGWQDPYEQYF
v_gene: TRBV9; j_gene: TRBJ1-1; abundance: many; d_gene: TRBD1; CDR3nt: TGTGCCAGCAGCGTAGCCCCAACAGGGGGCGAGTCTGAAGCTTTCTTT; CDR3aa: CASSVAPTGGESEAFF
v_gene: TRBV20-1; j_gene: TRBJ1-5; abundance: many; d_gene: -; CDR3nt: TGCAGTTCCGGGAAAAGGGGTCAGCCCCAGCATTTT; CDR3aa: CSSGKRGQPQHF
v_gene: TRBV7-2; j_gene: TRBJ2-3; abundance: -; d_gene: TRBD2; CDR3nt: TGTGCCAGCAGGTCCGGGACTAGCGGGCTAGTCACAGATACGCAGTATTTT; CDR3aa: CASRSGTSGLVTDTQYF
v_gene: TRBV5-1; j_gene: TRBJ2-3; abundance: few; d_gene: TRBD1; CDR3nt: TGCGCCAGCAGCTTGGGGACAGGGCTTTGGACAGATACGCAGTATTTT; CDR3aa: CASSLGTGLWTDTQYF
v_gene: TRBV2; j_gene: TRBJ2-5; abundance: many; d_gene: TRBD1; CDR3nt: TGTGCCAGCAGACCCGACAGGGATGCTCGGGGGACCCAGTACTTC; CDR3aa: CASRPDRDARGTQYF
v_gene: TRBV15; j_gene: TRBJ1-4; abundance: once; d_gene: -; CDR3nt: TGTGCCACCAGCAGGGGACTAGCGGGGGTCGGAGAAAAACTGTTTTTT; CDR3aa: CATSRGLAGVGEKLFF
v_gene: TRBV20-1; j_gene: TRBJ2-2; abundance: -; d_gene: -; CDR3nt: TGCAGTGCTAGGGAGGTTTACACCGGGGAGCTGTTTTTT; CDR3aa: CSAREVYTGELFF
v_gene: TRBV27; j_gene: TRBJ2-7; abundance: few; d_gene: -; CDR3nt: TGTGCCAGCAGTTTATCGGGGCGGGGCGCAGGCGTAAGACAGTACTTC; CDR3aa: CASSLSGRGAGVRQYF
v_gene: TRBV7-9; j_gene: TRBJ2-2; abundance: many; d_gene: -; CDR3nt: TGTGCCAGCAGCACACAAACCGGGGAGCTGTTTTTT; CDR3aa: CASSTQTGELFF
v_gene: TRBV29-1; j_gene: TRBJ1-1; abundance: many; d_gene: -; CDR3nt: TGCAGCGGAGAGGTTGGGAGCGCTGAAGCTTTCTTT; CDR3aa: CSGEVGSAEAFF
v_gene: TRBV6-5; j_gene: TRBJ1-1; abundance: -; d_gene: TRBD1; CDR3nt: TGTGCCAGCAGTTCCCCGGACAGGGTGAACACTGAAGCTTTCTTT; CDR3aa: CASSSPDRVNTEAFF
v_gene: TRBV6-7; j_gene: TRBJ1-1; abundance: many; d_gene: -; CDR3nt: TGTGCCAGCAGTTACTCGAAAACCAGGACCAACACTGAAGCTTTCTTT; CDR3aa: CASSYSKTRTNTEAFF
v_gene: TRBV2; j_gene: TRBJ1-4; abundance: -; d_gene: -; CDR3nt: TGTGCCAGCAGACCCGACAGATATAATGAAAAACTGTTTTTT; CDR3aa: CASRPDRYNEKLFF
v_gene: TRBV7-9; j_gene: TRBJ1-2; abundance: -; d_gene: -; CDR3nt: TGTGCCAGCAGCTTAGGGCGGGTCCGCTGGGGCTACACCTTC; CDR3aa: CASSLGRVRWGYTF
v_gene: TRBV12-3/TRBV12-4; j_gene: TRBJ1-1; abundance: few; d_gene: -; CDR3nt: TGTGCCAGCAGTTTAGCGAGGGGTGTCGAAGCTTTCTTT; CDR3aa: CASSLARGVEAFF
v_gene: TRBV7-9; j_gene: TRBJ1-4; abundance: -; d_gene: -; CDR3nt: TGTGCCAGCAGCTACCCGGGATCCAGGGAAAAACTGTTTTTT; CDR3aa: CASSYPGSREKLFF
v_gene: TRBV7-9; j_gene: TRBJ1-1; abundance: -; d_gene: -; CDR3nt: TGTGCCAGCAGCCAAAGGGGACGGGAGAACACTGAAGCTTTCTTT; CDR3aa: CASSQRGRENTEAFF
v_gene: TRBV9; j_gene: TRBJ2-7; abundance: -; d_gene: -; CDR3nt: TGTGCCAGCAGCGAATCCGAGGACAGCACCTCCTACGAGCAGTACTTC; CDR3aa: CASSESEDSTSYEQYF
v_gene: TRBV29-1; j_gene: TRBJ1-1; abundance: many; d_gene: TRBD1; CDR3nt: TGCAGCGTTGGACAGGGTGGAAATGAAGCTTTCTTT; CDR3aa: CSVGQGGNEAFF
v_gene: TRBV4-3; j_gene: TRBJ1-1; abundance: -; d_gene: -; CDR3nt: TGCGCCAGCAGCCAAGTTACGCACTGGGGGGATGAAGCGAACACTGAAGCTTTCTTT; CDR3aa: CASSQVTHWGDEANTEAFF
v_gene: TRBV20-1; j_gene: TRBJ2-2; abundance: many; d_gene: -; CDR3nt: TGCAGTGCTAGACGGGCCGTGGTGCTTGGGGCCGGGGAGCTGTTTTTT; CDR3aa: CSARRAVVLGAGELFF
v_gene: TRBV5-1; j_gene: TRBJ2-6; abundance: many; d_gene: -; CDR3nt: TGCGCCAGCAGCTTGACAACGGACCTAACTGGGGCCAACGTCCTGACTTTC; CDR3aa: CASSLTTDLTGANVLTF
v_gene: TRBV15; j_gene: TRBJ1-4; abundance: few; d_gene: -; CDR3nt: TGTGCCACCAGCAGAGTTGGGGAAAAACTGTTTTTT; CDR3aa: CATSRVGEKLFF
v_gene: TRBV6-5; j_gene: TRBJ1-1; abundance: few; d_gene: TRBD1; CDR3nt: TGTGCCAGCAGTTTCTCGACAGGGGCGAACACTGAAGCTTTCTTT; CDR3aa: CASSFSTGANTEAFF
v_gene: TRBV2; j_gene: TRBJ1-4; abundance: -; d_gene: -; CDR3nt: TGTGCCAGCATTTTAAGGGGATATAATGAAAAACTGTTTTTT; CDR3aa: CASILRGYNEKLFF
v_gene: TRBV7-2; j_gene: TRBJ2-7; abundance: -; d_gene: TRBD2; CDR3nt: TGTGCCAGCAGCTTAGGGGTGGGACTAGCGGCTCGGCAGTACTTC; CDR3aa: CASSLGVGLAARQYF